The 27 T cell receptor beta chains reported below all come from one sample, sequenced in a study of blood T cell repertoires in COVID-19. Assay: immunoSEQ multiplex PCR; the TCRdb copy retains only in-frame clones and omits some. The top ten hold around 0.84% of the sample, which has under 250,000 clones, 80% to 95% seen once. The material sequenced was peripheral blood. Receptors were obtained from a man between 60 and 70 years old with COVID-19, enrolled during active disease.

The chain is built from TRBV7-2 and TRBJ2-7; 12 positions agree with TRBD2. CDR1 is SGHTA, CDR2 FQGNSA, per germline. Trimming removed 1 base from V and 3 bases from J; junction bases left unmatched: 1. This CDR3 contains 15 residues. CDR3 amino acids: CASSLVLAGGYEQYF. The CDR3 nucleotides read TGTGCCAGCAGCTTAGTACTAGCGGGGGGCTACGAGCAGTACTTC.

The chain is built from TRBV5-1 and TRBJ2-1, with D possibly TRBD1 on 5 matching bases. Per the germline V gene, CDR1 is SGHRS and CDR2 is YFSETQ. Trimming shortened V by 0 bases and J by 4 bases, and 8 bases separated the two germline ends. The CDR3 has 14 amino acids. In nucleotides, the CDR3 is TGCGCCAGCAGCTTGGAACAGGAGTACAATGAGCAGTTCTTC. It is translated as CASSLEQEYNEQFF.

This chain links TRBV11-2 with TRBJ1-6, with 7 positions matching TRBD1. Germline trimming cut 6 bases from V and 5 bases from J; bases unmatched to any gene: 4. This CDR3 region has 14 residues. Germline V lookup: CDR1 SGHAT, CDR2 FQNNGV. CDR3 region: CASRAGTDNSPLHF. CDR3 nucleotides: TGTGCCAGCAGGGCCGGGACAGATAATTCACCCCTCCACTTT.

This rearrangement joins TRBV7-2 to TRBJ2-7; D not resolved. V dropped 5 bases and J dropped 12 bases, with 20 bases sitting between them. Germline CDR1 is SGHTA and CDR2 is FQGNSA. The CDR3 is 13 amino acids. CDR3 residues: CASSPGLPAIRYF. The CDR3 nucleotides read TGTGCCAGCAGCCCTGGTCTACCCGCAATACGGTACTTC.

V is TRBV7-2 and J is TRBJ1-4, with D tentatively TRBD1 (5 bases). Germline CDR1 reads SGHTA; CDR2 reads FQGNSA. This CDR3 contains 15 residues. Trimming removed 5 bases from V and 3 bases from J, with 13 bases in between. The CDR3 protein is CASSPQGAANEKLFF. As DNA, the CDR3 is TGTGCCAGCAGCCCTCAGGGTGCGGCTAATGAAAAACTGTTTTTT.

This clone was counted a single time. Mismatch with germline at one junction end may stem from a read error. This chain uses TRBV11-2 with TRBJ1-1; no clear D gene. Germline V gene lookup returns CDR1 SGHAT and CDR2 FQNNGV. The CDR3 runs to 9 residues. CDR3 in amino acids: CASSPPFIF. The CDR3 DNA is TGTGCCAGCAGCCCCCCCTTTATCTTT.

The chain combines TRBV5-4 with TRBJ1-6; D uncertain. The germline V gene encodes CDR1 SGHNT and CDR2 YYREEE (reference sequence). The CDR3 consists of 15 residues. Between the trimmed V and J ends, which lost 2 bases and 10 bases, there was a span of 16 bases. The CDR3: CASSFGGGEGSPLHF. The DNA for the CDR3 is TGTGCCAGCAGCTTTGGAGGAGGAGAGGGATCACCCCTCCACTTT.

The chain carries TRBV5-1 and TRBJ1-2, with TRBD1 matching 11 bases. The germline V gene has CDR1 SGHRS and CDR2 YFSETQ. This CDR3 has 16 residues. V shed 5 bases, J shed 8 bases, and the junction held 14 bases outside the gene matches. CDR3 loop: CASRSHPGTGGRGYTF. For the CDR3, the DNA is TGCGCCAGCAGGTCTCATCCCGGGACAGGGGGTCGCGGCTACACCTTC.

V usage is TRBV7-2 and J usage is TRBJ2-3; D is perhaps TRBD2 (5 bases). Germline-derived CDR1 and CDR2 are SGHTA and FQGNSA. The V gene lost 5 bases and the J gene lost 0 bases, with 12 bases spanning the gap. The CDR3 contains 15 residues. The CDR3 DNA reads TGTGCCAGCAGCCTCCAGGCGGGTAGCACAGATACGCAGTATTTT. It specifies CASSLQAGSTDTQYF.

CDR3 in DNA: TGTGCCAGCAGTCTTTACAGCTACACCTACTCTGGAAACACCATATATTTT. Translating it yields CASSLYSYTYSGNTIYF. This chain uses TRBV28 with TRBJ1-3; no reliable D call. CDR1 is MDHEN and CDR2 is SYDVKM in the germline V gene. V was pared by 5 bases and J by 0 bases, with 17 bases between. The CDR3 sequence is 17 residues long. The full variable domain, rest sourced from reference TRBV28 and TRBJ1-3, is DVKVTQSSRYLVKRTGEKVFLECVQDMDHENMFWYRQDPGLGLRLIYFSYDVKMKEKGDIPEGYSVSREKKERFSLILESASTNQTSMYLCASSLYSYTYSGNTIYFGEGSWLTVV.

J is TRBJ2-7 and V is TRBV4-1; TRBD2 agrees at 10 bases. V shed 0 bases, J shed 3 bases, and the junction held 5 bases outside the gene matches. Per the germline V gene, CDR1 is MGHRA and CDR2 is YSYEKL. The CDR3 length is 16 residues. The CDR3 region is CASSQDTGTSVYEQYF. CDR3 bases: TGCGCCAGCAGCCAAGATACTGGGACTAGCGTCTACGAGCAGTACTTC.

There are a few counts of this clone. The chain has TRBV11-2 and TRBJ2-3; 10 bases are shared with TRBD2. Germline CDR1 SGHAT, CDR2 FQNNGV. The V and J ends lost 5 bases and 3 bases, in that order; junction bases with no gene match: 5. The CDR3 has 15 amino acids. The CDR3 DNA reads TGTGCCAGCAGCGGATATAGCGGGGGGACAGATACGCAGTATTTT. Amino acid sequence: CASSGYSGGTDTQYF.

Points on this clone: One junction end disagrees with the germline gene, perhaps due to a read error. The chain employs TRBV6-2 or TRBV6-3 and TRBJ1-2, with a tentative D call TRBD1 (6 bases). This CDR3 region has 14 residues. Germline CDR1 reads MNHEY; CDR2 reads SVGEGT. The CDR3 sequence: CTSRPSGTPYGYTF. The CDR3 DNA sequence: TGTACCAGCAGGCCTTCCGGGACACCTTATGGCTACACCTTC.

The chain carries TRBV9 and TRBJ2-1, with unresolved D. Germline assignment: CDR1 SGDLS and CDR2 YYNGEE. The V and J ends lost 0 bases and 9 bases respectively, with 16 bases between them. The CDR3 spans 15 residues. As DNA, the CDR3 is TGTGCCAGCAGCGTAGCTACAGTGGAAATAGGTGAGCAGTTCTTC. This gives the protein CASSVATVEIGEQFF.

J is TRBJ1-5 and V is TRBV24-1; 8 bases are a match to TRBD1. The V and J ends lost 7 bases and 3 bases, in that order; junction bases with no gene match: 4. This CDR3 spans 14 amino acids. Germline V gene lookup returns CDR1 KGHDR and CDR2 SFDVKD. In DNA, the CDR3 is TGTGCCACCAGCTCGGGACAGGTCAATCAGCCCCAGCATTTT. This encodes CATSSGQVNQPQHF.

This chain links TRBV27 with TRBJ2-1; 8 bases fit TRBD1. J was trimmed by 0 bases and V by 7 bases; bases with no gene match: 8. The germline V gene has CDR1 MNHEY and CDR2 SMNVEV (reference sequence). CDR3 length: 16 residues. The CDR3 sequence: CASTFQDRASYNEQFF. Here the CDR3 DNA reads TGTGCCAGCACCTTCCAGGACAGGGCCTCCTACAATGAGCAGTTCTTC.

This clone appeared a single time. CDR3 DNA sequence: TGTGCCAGCACCCTGGGGAGGCTAGCGGGAGGGAGCTCCTACGAGCAGTACTTC. Translated: CASTLGRLAGGSSYEQYF. The chain is built from TRBV27 and TRBJ2-7, with 12 bases that match TRBD2. The CDR3 covers 18 residues. V lost 7 bases and J lost 0; bases outside the gene matches: 13. Germline CDR1 MNHEY, CDR2 SMNVEV (reference sequence).

The CDR3 DNA reads TGTGCCAGCAGTCGTGGACAGAATAATTCACCCCTCCACTTT. Translated: CASSRGQNNSPLHF. The genes are TRBV6-5 and TRBJ1-6; D possibly corresponds to TRBD1 (6 bases). CDR1 MNHEY and CDR2 SVGAGI come from the germline V gene. Between the trimmed V and J ends, which lost 5 bases and 5 bases, there was a span of 10 bases. The CDR3 contains 14 residues.

This clone was seen only once. This chain joins TRBV5-5 and TRBJ1-2; TRBD1 matches 7 bases. This CDR3 has 15 residues. V dropped 4 bases and J dropped 0; count of bases not matched to a gene: 6. Per the germline V gene, CDR1 is SGHKS and CDR2 is YYEKEE (reference sequence). The CDR3 sequence: CASSTSTGTNYGYTF. For the CDR3, the DNA is TGTGCCAGCAGCACCTCGACAGGGACTAACTATGGCTACACCTTC.

The chain carries TRBV15 and TRBJ1-5, with 8 bases lining up with TRBD1. V lost 0 bases to trimming and J lost 2 bases; unmatched junction nucleotides: 0. The CDR3 loop spans 15 amino acids. Germline V gene sequence: CDR1 LNHNV, CDR2 YYDKDF (reference sequence). The CDR3 sequence: CATSRETGGNQPQHF. CDR3 coding DNA: TGTGCCACCAGCAGAGAGACAGGGGGCAATCAGCCCCAGCATTTT.

This rearrangement joins TRBV7-9 to TRBJ2-3; D ambiguous. This CDR3 has 16 amino acids. Between the trimmed V and J ends, which lost 5 bases and 0 bases, there was a span of 15 bases. Per germline, CDR1 SEHNR and CDR2 FQNEAQ (reference sequence). Here the CDR3 DNA reads TGTGCCAGCAGCCCTTGGGCTCTGTCTAGCACAGATACGCAGTATTTT. It is translated as CASSPWALSSTDTQYF. The full variable domain, in which reference TRBV7-9 and TRBJ2-3 provide the parts outside the CDR3, is DTGVSQNPRHKITKRGQNVTFRCDPISEHNRLYWYRQTLGQGPEFLTYFQNEAQLEKSRLLSDRFSAERPKGSFSTLEIQRTEQGDSAMYLCASSPWALSSTDTQYFGPGTRLTVL.

J is TRBJ2-5 and V is TRBV4-3, with 8 bases lining up with TRBD2. With 4 bases clipped from V and 0 bases from J, the junction kept 10 bases outside the gene matches. The CDR3 covers 17 residues. Germline V lookup: CDR1 LGHNA, CDR2 YSLEER. The CDR3 nucleotides read TGCGCCAGCAGCCCCCGGTTCCCACTAGCGGACCAAGAGACCCAGTACTTC. The encoded protein is CASSPRFPLADQETQYF.

This chain connects TRBV18 to TRBJ1-1; 7 bases match TRBD1. J was trimmed by 1 base and V by 2 bases; bases with no gene match: 4. In germline, CDR1 is KGHSH, CDR2 LQKENI. The CDR3 runs to 15 residues. The CDR3 reads CASSPLGTANTEAFF. CDR3 bases: TGTGCCAGCTCACCATTGGGGACAGCGAACACTGAAGCTTTCTTT.

This chain connects TRBV7-2 to TRBJ2-7, with TRBD2 matching 9 bases. V lost 6 bases and J lost 3; bases outside the gene matches: 6. CDR3 length: 14 residues. Germline CDR1 is SGHTA and CDR2 is FQGNSA. The CDR3 loop is CASRGGGAVYEQYF. CDR3 nucleotides: TGTGCCAGCAGGGGCGGGGGGGCCGTCTACGAGCAGTACTTC.

V and J are TRBV28 and TRBJ2-2; TRBD2 matches 11 bases. The germline V gene encodes CDR1 MDHEN and CDR2 SYDVKM. This CDR3 contains 17 residues. V gave up 5 bases and J gave up 5 bases; unmatched junction bases: 10. The chain's CDR3 is CASSPKPGLAVTGELFF. CDR3 nucleotides: TGTGCCAGCAGTCCCAAACCGGGACTAGCGGTAACCGGGGAGCTGTTTTTT.

The CDR3 DNA reads TGTGCCAGCAGCGGCTCTTGGGCCGAGCAGTACTTC. Translated: CASSGSWAEQYF. The chain couples TRBV5-6 to TRBJ2-7, with D hard to call. CDR3 length: 12 residues. Trimming cost V 4 bases and J 6 bases, with 11 bases left between them. Germline V CDR1 and CDR2: SGHDT, YYEEEE.

The chain is built from TRBV5-4 and TRBJ1-1, with unresolved D. Germline lookup yields CDR1 SGHNT and CDR2 YYREEE (reference sequence). This CDR3 has 12 residues. Trimming took off 6 bases at V and 4 bases at J, with 10 bases between the two ends. CDR3 protein: CASIGIGTEAFF. The CDR3 DNA reads as TGTGCCAGCATCGGGATTGGCACTGAAGCTTTCTTT.